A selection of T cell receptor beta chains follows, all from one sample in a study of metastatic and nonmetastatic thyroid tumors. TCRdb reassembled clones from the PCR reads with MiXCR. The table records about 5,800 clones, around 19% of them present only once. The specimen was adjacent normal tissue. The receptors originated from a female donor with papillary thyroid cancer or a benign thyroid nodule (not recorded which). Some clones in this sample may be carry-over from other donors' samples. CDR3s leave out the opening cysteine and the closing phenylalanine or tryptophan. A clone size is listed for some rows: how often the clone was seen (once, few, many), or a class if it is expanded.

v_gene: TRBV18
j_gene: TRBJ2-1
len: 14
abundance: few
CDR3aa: ASSPPLTNSYNERF

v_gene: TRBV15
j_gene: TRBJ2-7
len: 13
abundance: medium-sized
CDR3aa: ATSRARFSAYEQY

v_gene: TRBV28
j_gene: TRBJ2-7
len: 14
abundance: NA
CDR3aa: ASSLVGGPGLWEQY

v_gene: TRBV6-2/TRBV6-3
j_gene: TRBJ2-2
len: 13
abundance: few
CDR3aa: ASRAEVGNTGEPS

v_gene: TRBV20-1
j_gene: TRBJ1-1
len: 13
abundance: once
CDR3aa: SASSYGTAHTEAF

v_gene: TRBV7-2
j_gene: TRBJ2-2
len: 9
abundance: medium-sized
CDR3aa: ASSGTGELF

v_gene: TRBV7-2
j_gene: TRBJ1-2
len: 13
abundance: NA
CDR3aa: ASSLASGEDYGYT

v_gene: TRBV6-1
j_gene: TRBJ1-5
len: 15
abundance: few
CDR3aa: ASSEEVTFYSNQPQH

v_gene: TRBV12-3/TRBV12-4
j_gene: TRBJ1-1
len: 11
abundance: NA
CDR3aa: ASSKVRVTEAF

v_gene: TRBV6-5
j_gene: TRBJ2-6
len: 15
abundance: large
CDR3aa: ASSYGTEFSGANVLT

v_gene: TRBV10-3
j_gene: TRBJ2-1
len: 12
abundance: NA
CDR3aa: AIKGTGAVNEQF

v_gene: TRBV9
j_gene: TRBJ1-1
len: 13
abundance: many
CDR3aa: ASSRQTGDNTEAF

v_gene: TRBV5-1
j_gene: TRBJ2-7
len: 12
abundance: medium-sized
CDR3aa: ARSDRGEAYEQY

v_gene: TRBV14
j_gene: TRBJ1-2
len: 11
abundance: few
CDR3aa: ASSPDYNYGYT

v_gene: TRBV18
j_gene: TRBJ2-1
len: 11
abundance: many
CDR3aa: ASLDRPLGEQF

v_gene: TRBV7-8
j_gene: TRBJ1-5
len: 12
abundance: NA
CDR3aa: ASSLAGSNQPQH

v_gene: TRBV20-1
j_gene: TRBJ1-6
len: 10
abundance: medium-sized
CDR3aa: SAEGNNSPLH

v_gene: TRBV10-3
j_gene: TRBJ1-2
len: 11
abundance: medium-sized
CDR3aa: AISDGLNYGYT

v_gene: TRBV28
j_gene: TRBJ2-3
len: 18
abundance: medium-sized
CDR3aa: ASSLSPRWLVLTSTDTQY

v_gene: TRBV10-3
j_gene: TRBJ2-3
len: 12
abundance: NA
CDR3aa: AIRKDRSTDTQY

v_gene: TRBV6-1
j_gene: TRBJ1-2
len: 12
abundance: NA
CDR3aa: ASSTQGGADGYT